A single sample gave rise to the 24 T cell receptor beta chains below, sequenced in a study of early T cells in non-severe SARS-CoV-2 infection. Each CDR3 protein is one row after TCRdb ran MiXCR on the 5' RACE reads. The table lists 60,000 to 75,000 distinct CDR3 sequences, around 4.2% of them singletons. Here the sequenced sample was whole blood, taken at baseline. The receptors here all came from an adult who was a healthcare worker with PCR-confirmed SARS-CoV-2 infection or an uninfected control (not recorded which). The donor label of this sample is uncertain.

This clonotype occurred many times. V usage is TRBV7-2 and J usage is TRBJ2-3; 8 bases line up with TRBD2. The germline V gene has CDR1 SGHTA and CDR2 FQGNSA. This CDR3 has 15 amino acids. Germline trimming cut 2 bases from V and 3 bases from J; bases unmatched to any gene: 4. The CDR3 nucleotides are TGTGCCAGCAGCTTAATAGGCGGGGGGACAGATACGCAGTATTTT. Its translation: CASSLIGGGTDTQYF. Full variable domain (remainder filled in from reference TRBV7-2 and TRBJ2-3): GAGVSQSPSNKVTEKGKDVELRCDPISGHTALYWYRQSLGQGLEFLIYFQGNSAPDKSGLPSDRFSAERTGGSVSTLTIQRTQQEDSAVYLCASSLIGGGTDTQYFGPGTRLTVL.

This clonotype occurred many times. This chain links TRBV7-6 with TRBJ1-4, with D possibly being TRBD1 (6 bases). The CDR3 contains 13 residues. Trimming removed 6 bases at V and 8 bases at J, with 13 bases between. The V gene's germline CDR1 is SGHVS and CDR2 FNYEAQ. CDR3 DNA: TGTGCCAGCAGGTCAGGGGAGGGCGAAAAACTGTTTTTT. It specifies CASRSGEGEKLFF.

Many counts were recorded for this clonotype. This sequence joins TRBV12-3 or TRBV12-4 and TRBJ1-5; the match to TRBD1 covers 9 bases. CDR3 length: 13 residues. V was pared by 5 bases and J by 6 bases, with 2 bases of the junction left unmatched. CDR3 coding DNA: TGTGCCAGCAGTCAGGACAGGGGTCAGCCCCAGCATTTT. Its protein product is CASSQDRGQPQHF.

A word on this clonotype: This clone may be a read error of a much larger clone one base away. The DNA is omitted, as the CDR3 cannot be located on it reliably, and the CDR3 follows TCRdb's listing. The CDR3 sequence is CASSFGQGSYEQCF. The chain joins TRBV5-1 to TRBJ2-7; the table's D call TRBD1 went unverified against the DNA. Germline CDR1 is SGHRS and CDR2 is YFSETQ. The CDR3 has 14 residues if both end residues are counted.

This clonotype was observed at least ten times. The V and J genes are TRBV10-3 and TRBJ2-3, with D perhaps matching TRBD1 or TRBD2 (7 bases each). V was clipped by 7 bases and J by 5 bases, with 16 bases between them. The germline V gene encodes CDR1 ENHRY and CDR2 SYGVKD. The CDR3 sequence is 14 residues long. This chain's CDR3 is CAIMGEGARDTQYF. The CDR3 nucleotides read TGTGCCATCATGGGGGAGGGGGCGCGAGATACGCAGTATTTT.

The sample holds one count of this clonotype. This chain joins TRBV5-1 and TRBJ2-3, with a tentative D call TRBD1 (5 bases). This CDR3 is 14 amino acids long. Germline CDR1 SGHRS, CDR2 YFSETQ. V gave up 0 bases and J gave up 1 base, with 6 bases separating them. CDR3 nucleotides: TGCGCCAGCAGCTTGGTACAGGGCACAGATACGCAGTATTTT. This gives the protein CASSLVQGTDTQYF.

This clonotype was observed a handful of times. The V and J genes are TRBV5-8 and TRBJ1-5; the D gene is possibly TRBD1 (5 bases). The CDR3 sequence is 12 residues long. Germline-derived CDR1 and CDR2 are SGHTS and YDEGEE. The V and J ends lost 5 bases and 4 bases respectively, with 7 bases between them. CDR3 sequence (DNA): TGTGCCAGCAGTTCAGGGAATCAGCCCCAGCATTTT. It is translated as CASSSGNQPQHF.

The sample holds many counts of this clonotype. This chain joins TRBV7-2 and TRBJ2-5, with TRBD1 matching over 7 bases. Germline-derived CDR1 and CDR2 are SGHTA and FQGNSA. V dropped 4 bases and J dropped 2; count of bases not matched to a gene: 4. The CDR3 contains 14 residues. CDR3 protein: CASSSRQGQETQYF. The DNA for the CDR3 is TGTGCCAGCAGCTCAAGACAGGGACAAGAGACCCAGTACTTC.

This clonotype was detected only a few times. The chain couples TRBV6-6 to TRBJ2-7; no clear D. Germline CDR1 and CDR2: MNHNY and SVGAGI (reference sequence). The CDR3 length is 15 residues. V lost 0 bases and J lost 0, with 9 bases in between. In DNA form, the CDR3 reads TGTGCCAGCAGTTACTCCGGTCAGACCTCCTACGAGCAGTACTTC. This encodes CASSYSGQTSYEQYF.

This clonotype was observed many times. The chain has TRBV27 and TRBJ2-1; D is tentatively TRBD1 or TRBD2 (5 bases each). V gave up 5 bases and J gave up 2 bases, with 19 bases separating them. This CDR3 comprises 17 residues. The germline gives CDR1 MNHEY, CDR2 SMNVEV (reference sequence). CDR3 nucleotides: TGTGCCAGCAGTCCCCTCTCCGGGACGGCCACCTACAATGAGCAGTTCTTC. This translates into CASSPLSGTATYNEQFF.

In its sample, this clonotype was seen a few times. The chain combines TRBV7-3 with TRBJ2-5; D could derive from TRBD1 or TRBD2 (5 bases each). V was clipped by 3 bases and J by 4 bases, with 15 bases between them. Germline-derived CDR1 and CDR2 are SGHTA and FQGTGA. The CDR3 extends over 15 amino acids. CDR3 region: CASSFRGVLGETQYF. DNA of the CDR3: TGTGCCAGCAGCTTTAGAGGGGTGTTAGGAGAGACCCAGTACTTC.

This clonotype was found many times. The CDR3 DNA reads TGCAGTGCCTTACGGGGGATCTTAGCGGGGAGGACCACAGATACGCAGTATTTT. Translating gives CSALRGILAGRTTDTQYF. J is TRBJ2-3 and V is TRBV20-1, with TRBD2 matching 8 bases. Germline trimming cut 6 bases from V and 2 bases from J; bases unmatched to any gene: 19. Germline V lookup: CDR1 DFQATT, CDR2 SNEGSKA (reference sequence). CDR3 length: 18 amino acids.

This clonotype was counted at least ten times. The V gene is TRBV20-1, the J gene TRBJ2-1, with TRBD2 identical over 13 bases. V shed 3 bases, J shed 6 bases, and the junction held 5 bases outside the gene matches. CDR1 DFQATT and CDR2 SNEGSKA come from the germline V gene (reference sequence). The CDR3 length is 15 residues. CDR3 sequence reads: CSASPGLAGANEQFF. The CDR3, as DNA: TGCAGTGCTAGCCCCGGACTAGCGGGGGCCAATGAGCAGTTCTTC.

This clonotype was counted many times. The V call is TRBV16, the J call TRBJ1-6; the D is unclear. The V gene lost 3 bases and the J gene lost 7 bases, with 13 bases spanning the gap. The CDR3 spans 15 residues. Germline V gene sequence: CDR1 KGHSY, CDR2 FQNENV. Here the CDR3 DNA reads TGTGCCAGCAGCCAGAGTAGGACGGGAAATTCACCCCTCCACTTT. Translation gives CASSQSRTGNSPLHF.

This clonotype was detected ten times or more. The chain combines TRBV7-2 with TRBJ2-7; D is uncertain. This CDR3 has 12 amino acids. The germline V gene has CDR1 SGHTA and CDR2 FQGNSA. V lost 2 bases to trimming and J lost 0 bases, with 2 bases between them. The CDR3 DNA follows: TGTGCCAGCAGCTTAAGCTCCTACGAGCAGTACTTC. Translating gives CASSLSSYEQYF.

This clonotype appeared many times. V and J are TRBV6-6 and TRBJ2-1; TRBD2 matches at 8 bases. The CDR3 is made up of 16 amino acids. Germline V gene sequence: CDR1 MNHNY, CDR2 SVGAGI (reference sequence). The ends lost 0 bases at V and 4 bases at J; junction bases unmatched: 5. The CDR3 reads CASSYSYAGGYNEQFF. The CDR3 DNA reads as TGTGCCAGCAGTTACTCTTATGCGGGGGGTTACAATGAGCAGTTCTTC.

This clonotype was seen ten or more times. The CDR3 DNA reads as TGTGCCAGCAGCTTTAGGGACGGATTGAACACTGAAGCTTTCTTT. The encoded protein is CASSFRDGLNTEAFF. The rearrangement uses TRBV5-4 and TRBJ1-1; D might be TRBD1 (5 bases). Looked up from germline, CDR1 is SGHNT and CDR2 is YYREEE (reference sequence). Trimming cost V 2 bases and J 0 bases, with 11 bases left between them. The CDR3 extends over 15 amino acids.

This clonotype was seen more than once but under ten times. J is TRBJ2-5 and V is TRBV10-3; 9 bases match TRBD2. After removal of 0 bases from V and 4 bases from J, the junction contained 9 bases not matched to a gene. Germline assignment: CDR1 ENHRY and CDR2 SYGVKD. The CDR3 has 17 residues. The CDR3 loop is CAISESTQRGVLETQYF. CDR3 coding DNA: TGTGCCATCAGTGAGTCGACCCAGCGGGGGGTTTTAGAGACCCAGTACTTC.

The V call is TRBV3-1, the J call TRBJ2-3; 7 bases fit TRBD1. V trimming: 0 bases; J trimming: 6 bases; junction bases outside the gene matches: 6. The CDR3 contains 15 residues. The germline V gene encodes CDR1 LGHDT and CDR2 YNNKEL (reference sequence). CDR3 loop: CASSQDAGGTDTQYF. The CDR3 DNA reads TGTGCCAGCAGCCAAGATGCAGGGGGAACGGATACGCAGTATTTT.

The chain joins TRBV5-1 to TRBJ2-3, with 9 nucleotides matching TRBD1. The CDR3 runs to 14 residues. Germline CDR1 and CDR2: SGHRS and YFSETQ. The junction had 6 bases not matched to a gene; V was cut back by 7 bases and J by 3 bases. The CDR3 nucleotides read TGCGCCAGCGGGGGACAGGGACGGACAGATACGCAGTATTTT. This encodes CASGGQGRTDTQYF.

This clonotype was counted many times. The V gene is TRBV29-1, the J gene TRBJ2-7; TRBD1 aligns across 12 bases. Germline lookup yields CDR1 SQVTM and CDR2 ANQGSEA. This CDR3 is built from 13 residues. The J segment lost 6 bases and the V segment lost 4 bases, leaving 4 bases of the junction unmatched. The DNA of the CDR3 is TGCAGCGTTGTGGGACAGGGGGCCGGCGAGCAGTACTTC. It translates to CSVVGQGAGEQYF.

The rearrangement links TRBV19 to TRBJ2-7; no clear D gene. This CDR3 has 11 residues. Trimming shortened V by 3 bases and J by 5 bases, and 5 bases separated the two germline ends. The V gene's germline CDR1 is LNHDA and CDR2 SQIVND (reference sequence). CDR3 in amino acids: CASSIVHEQYF. For the CDR3, the DNA is TGTGCCAGTAGTATTGTCCACGAGCAGTACTTC.

A few counts support this clonotype. The chain employs TRBV4-1 and TRBJ1-6, with TRBD1 matching 10 bases. After removal of 1 base from V and 9 bases from J, the junction contained 6 bases not matched to a gene. Germline V gives CDR1 MGHRA, CDR2 YSYEKL. The CDR3 spans 16 residues. CDR3 nucleotide sequence: TGCGCCAGCAGCCAAGGCCTAGACAGGGGGCGTTCACCCCTCCACTTT. Translating it yields CASSQGLDRGRSPLHF.

This clonotype was observed many times. V usage is TRBV6-5 and J usage is TRBJ1-6; D possibly corresponds to TRBD1 (5 bases). The CDR3 is 15 residues long. V dropped 0 bases and J dropped 12 bases, with 15 bases sitting between them. The germline V gene encodes CDR1 MNHEY and CDR2 SVGAGI. The CDR3 spells CASSYSRDRGGPLHF. The CDR3, as DNA: TGTGCCAGCAGTTACTCCCGGGACCGCGGAGGACCCCTCCACTTT.